Below, 10 T cell receptor beta chains from the same sample are listed, as sequenced in a study of blood T cells in healthy people across ages. For the second PCR, which ran for about 7 to 11 cycles, a sample-barcoded 5' primer and a J-beta primer mix were used. TCRdb analysed the 5' RACE reads with MiXCR anew, one entry per CDR3 protein. The table lists 800,000 to 950,000 distinct CDR3 sequences, about 34% of them singletons, with 13% in the top ten. Material: blood. These receptors all stem from a man aged 18 to 29 in good health.

The genes are TRBV7-2 and TRBJ1-3; D uncertain. Germline lookup yields CDR1 SGHTA and CDR2 FQGNSA. V lost 5 bases to trimming and J lost 0 bases, with 11 bases between them. The CDR3 runs 15 residues. This CDR3 is CASSPDWNSGNTIYF. DNA for the CDR3: TGTGCCAGCAGCCCGGACTGGAACTCTGGAAACACCATATATTTT.

The rearrangement links TRBV12-3 or TRBV12-4 to TRBJ1-3; D not resolved. There are 12 residues in the CDR3. V was cut by 5 bases and J by 7 bases, with 9 bases left in between. CDR3 residues: CASSLHENTIYF. CDR3 sequence (DNA): TGTGCCAGCAGTCTACATGAGAACACCATATATTTT.

The chain uses TRBV21-1 and TRBJ1-5; TRBD1, the table's D call, lacks a check against the DNA. TRBV21-1 is designated a pseudogene. This CDR3 has 15 amino acids. The CDR3 protein is CASSSRQGCNQPQHF. Written as DNA, the CDR3 is TGTGCCAGCAGCAGCAGACAGGGATGCAATCAGCCCCAGCATTTT.

This clonotype appeared a few times. The chain couples TRBV6-2 or TRBV6-3 to TRBJ2-1; TRBD2 aligns across 10 bases. The germline V gene has CDR1 MNHEY and CDR2 SVGEGT. The J segment lost 0 bases and the V segment lost 10 bases, leaving 6 bases of the junction unmatched. The CDR3 runs to 15 residues. CDR3 in DNA: TGTGCCATAGCGGGGGGTCCAATCTCCTACAATGAGCAGTTCTTC. Residues: CAIAGGPISYNEQFF.

This clonotype occurred a few times. V usage is TRBV7-8 and J usage is TRBJ1-6; no reliable D call. The CDR3 extends over 17 amino acids. The V and J ends lost 4 bases and 3 bases respectively, with 16 bases between them. Germline V CDR1 and CDR2: SGHVS, FQNEAQ. CDR3 sequence reads: CASSSRTASIYNSPLHF. CDR3 DNA sequence: TGTGCCAGCAGCTCGAGGACCGCCAGCATCTATAATTCACCCCTCCACTTT.

The V call is TRBV6-2 or TRBV6-3, the J call TRBJ2-3; D is uncertain. The V end was cut by 5 bases, the J end by 4 bases, with 13 bases between. Per germline, CDR1 MNHEY and CDR2 SVGEGT. This CDR3 is built from 14 residues. The CDR3: CASSTWPMADTQYF. The CDR3 DNA sequence: TGTGCCAGCAGTACCTGGCCCATGGCAGATACGCAGTATTTT.

The chain employs TRBV29-1 and TRBJ2-5, with 9 bases identical to TRBD2. Trimming at V came to 3 bases and at J to 11 bases, leaving 10 bases not matched to a gene. Per germline, CDR1 SQVTM and CDR2 ANQGSEA. This CDR3 comprises 13 residues. The CDR3 nucleotides are TGCAGCGTTGAGTGGGGGACTAGCTATGAGCAGTACTTC. Translation gives CSVEWGTSYEQYF.

Many counts were recorded for this clonotype. The chain couples TRBV20-1 to TRBJ1-2; D is perhaps TRBD1 (6 bases). V lost 6 bases and J 4 bases, leaving 12 bases between the germline ends. This CDR3 has 12 amino acids. Germline V CDR1 and CDR2: DFQATT, SNEGSKA (reference sequence). CDR3 sequence (DNA): TGCAGTGCACCCGGACAGATCTATGGCTACACCTTC. Translating gives CSAPGQIYGYTF.

A remark on this clonotype: It may be a read error: a sequence one base away is much more abundant. The genes are TRBV13 and TRBJ2-3, with D unclear. Germline V CDR1 and CDR2: PRHDT, FYEKMQ (reference sequence). There are 12 residues in the CDR3. The CDR3 here is CTSTDQGDTQYF. CDR3 sequence (DNA): TGTACCAGCACCGATCAAGGGGATACGCAGTATTTT.

This clonotype has only a few counts. This chain uses TRBV7-2 with TRBJ1-6, with TRBD1 matching 11 bases. Germline lookup yields CDR1 SGHTA and CDR2 FQGNSA. The junction had 8 bases not matched to a gene; V was cut back by 3 bases and J by 7 bases. This CDR3 is built from 17 residues. This CDR3 reads CASSFTGTGGSNSPLHF. CDR3 bases: TGTGCCAGCAGCTTTACCGGGACAGGGGGTTCGAATTCACCCCTCCACTTT.